The subject of this entry is one TCR beta chain. Antigen: not known. Germline V lookup: CDR1 SGHAT, CDR2 FQNNGV. V shed 4 bases, J shed 3 bases, and the junction held 5 bases outside the gene matches. This CDR3 contains 14 residues. The data were taken from a study of CD8 T cells in Susac syndrome. Background on the study: Clinically active disease was present in about 6 of the sequenced Susac syndrome patients. Eight or nine of these patients were in remission. Intravenous immunoglobulin alone or corticosteroids were being given to patients with Susac syndrome at blood draw, unless they were therapy-naive. Overall study results and limits: Clonal expansion did not appear in Susac syndrome CD4+ T cell repertoires.

Random hexamers were used to reverse transcribe roughly 0.45 to 1 ug of RNA. Using its own MiXCR run on the immunoSEQ multiplex PCR reads, TCRdb lists one record per CDR3 protein. This sample has about 180,000 distinct CDR3 sequences; around 94% occur once, and the top ten carry roughly 0.12%. Through negative isolation, CD4+ and CD8+ T cells were obtained, while TEMRA cells were enriched using FACS. The sequenced sample was CD4+ T cells from PBMCs. J is TRBJ2-5 and V is TRBV11-2; 7 nucleotides line up with TRBD1. The sequence was collected from a human donor with Susac syndrome. This chain's CDR3 is CASSYNRGKETQYF. The CDR3 DNA is TGTGCCAGCAGCTATAACAGGGGTAAAGAGACCCAGTACTTC.